Presented here are 13 T cell receptor beta chains from one specimen sequenced in a study of shared clonotypes between healthy human individuals. Measured with immunoSEQ multiplex PCR; TCRdb has only the in-frame clones, and not every one. The sample contains just under 350,000 clones, less than 75% of which appear only once. The material sequenced was memory CD4+ T cells sorted from blood. The sample's subset: CD45RA-negative fraction. The receptors originated from a man aged 25 to 45 in good health.

The chain joins TRBV5-6 to TRBJ2-6, with TRBD1 matching 9 bases. The V and J ends lost 0 bases and 0 bases, in that order; junction bases with no gene match: 4. The germline V gene encodes CDR1 SGHDT and CDR2 YYEEEE. The CDR3 runs to 18 residues. The CDR3 sequence: CASSLVAGQGSGANVLTF. Here the CDR3 DNA reads TGTGCCAGCAGCTTGGTGGCGGGACAGGGCTCTGGGGCCAACGTCCTGACTTTC.

This chain joins TRBV14 and TRBJ2-7; D unclear. The CDR3 loop spans 13 amino acids. V lost 1 base and J 3 bases, leaving 7 bases between the germline ends. CDR1 is SGHDN and CDR2 is FVKESK in the germline V gene. CDR3 region: CASSQVHNYEQYF. DNA of the CDR3: TGTGCCAGCAGCCAAGTTCATAACTACGAGCAGTACTTC. Looking up the rest from reference TRBV14 and TRBJ2-7 gives the full variable domain: EAGVTQFPSHSVIEKGQTVTLRCDPISGHDNLYWYRRVMGKEIKFLLHFVKESKQDESGMPNNRFLAERTGGTYSTLKVQPAELEDSGVYFCASSQVHNYEQYFGPGTRLTVT.

The chain combines TRBV12-1 with TRBJ1-1. TRBV12-1 is classified as a pseudogene. This CDR3 has 11 amino acids. CDR3 DNA sequence: TGTGCCAGCAGCTTCCAGCGGTTTGGTTTCTTT. It translates to CASSFQRFGFF.

The rearrangement joins TRBV5-5 to TRBJ2-6, with D possibly matching TRBD1 (5 bases). The germline V gene encodes CDR1 SGHKS and CDR2 YYEKEE (reference sequence). V was shortened by 2 bases and J by 0 bases, with 15 bases between the two germline ends. The CDR3 loop spans 18 amino acids. The CDR3 loop reads CASSFIPGRASGANVLTF. The CDR3 bases are TGTGCCAGCAGCTTCATACCCGGCAGGGCCTCTGGGGCCAACGTCCTGACTTTC. Full variable domain (missing parts from reference TRBV5-5 and TRBJ2-6): DAGVTQSPTHLIKTRGQQVTLRCSPISGHKSVSWYQQVLGQGPQFIFQYYEKEERGRGNFPDRFSARQFPNYSSELNVNALLLGDSALYLCASSFIPGRASGANVLTFGAGSRLTVL.

The chain links TRBV10-3 to TRBJ2-5, with unresolved D. Germline assignment: CDR1 ENHRY and CDR2 SYGVKD. Trimming took 1 base from V and 6 from J, leaving 15 bases between them. The CDR3 extends over 15 amino acids. The CDR3 DNA sequence: TGTGCCATCAGTGAGTTTTTGGGCAGTCTAAAGACCCAGTACTTC. It yields the protein CAISEFLGSLKTQYF.

The V gene is TRBV20-1, the J gene TRBJ2-5, with 7 positions matching TRBD1. V was clipped by 5 bases and J by 9 bases; unmatched bases: 6. CDR3 length: 11 residues. Per germline, CDR1 DFQATT and CDR2 SNEGSKA (reference sequence). DNA of the CDR3: TGCAGTGCTCCGACAGGGAAGGCCCAGTACTTC. Amino acid sequence: CSAPTGKAQYF.

The CDR3 DNA reads as TGTGCCAGCAGCGGGGGAGGGCATGGGGAAAACATTCAGTACTTC. The encoded protein is CASSGGGHGENIQYF. The rearrangement links TRBV9 to TRBJ2-4; TRBD2 aligns across 7 bases. The CDR3 totals 15 residues. Germline V gives CDR1 SGDLS, CDR2 YYNGEE. V gave up 3 bases and J gave up 5 bases; unmatched junction bases: 8.

V gene TRBV2 combines with J gene TRBJ1-1, with a tentative D call TRBD1 (6 bases). Germline V gene sequence: CDR1 SNHLY, CDR2 FYNNEI. The CDR3 spans 13 residues. Deletions cut 7 bases from V and 2 bases from J, with 11 bases between. The CDR3 nucleotides read TGTGCCAGCACCGGACAGAGCAACACTGAAGCTTTCTTT. Translating it yields CASTGQSNTEAFF.

The V call is TRBV6-1, the J call TRBJ1-5, with TRBD1 as a possible D gene (5 bases). V lost 2 bases to trimming and J lost 3 bases, with 14 bases between them. The CDR3 spans 16 residues. CDR1 MNHNS and CDR2 SASEGT come from the germline V gene. The CDR3 sequence: CASSEMGVWDNQPQHF. CDR3 nucleotide sequence: TGTGCCAGCAGTGAAATGGGGGTCTGGGACAATCAGCCCCAGCATTTT.

This sequence joins TRBV15 and TRBJ2-4; D call uncertain. Germline V gene lookup returns CDR1 LNHNV and CDR2 YYDKDF (reference sequence). Trimming left V 3 bases short and J 8 bases short, with 11 bases between. The CDR3 sequence is 13 residues long. DNA for the CDR3: TGTGCCACCAGCAGTAGCTATAAGGACATTCAGTACTTC. It specifies CATSSSYKDIQYF.

The chain links TRBV2 to TRBJ2-7; 14 bases line up with TRBD2. This CDR3 has 15 residues. CDR1 SNHLY and CDR2 FYNNEI come from the germline V gene. Losses at the gene ends were 5 bases for V and 6 bases for J; bases not matched to a gene: 6. The chain's CDR3 is CASSTRGTSGSEQYF. CDR3 nucleotide sequence: TGTGCCAGCAGTACCCGGGGGACTAGCGGGAGCGAGCAGTACTTC. Full variable domain (remainder filled in from reference TRBV2 and TRBJ2-7): EPEVTQTPSHQVTQMGQEVILRCVPISNHLYFYWYRQILGQKVEFLVSFYNNEISEKSEIFDDQFSVERPDGSNFTLKIRSTKLEDSAMYFCASSTRGTSGSEQYFGPGTRLTVT.

The chain uses TRBV30 and TRBJ2-3; no definite D call. The CDR3 consists of 17 residues. Per the germline V gene, CDR1 is GTSNPN and CDR2 is SVGIG (reference sequence). V lost 3 bases to trimming and J lost 0 bases, with 19 bases between them. Here the CDR3 reads CAWRSPNGAHSTDTQYF. DNA for the CDR3: TGTGCCTGGAGGTCGCCCAATGGAGCCCATAGCACAGATACGCAGTATTTT.

The chain carries TRBV29-1 and TRBJ2-5, with a possible D match to TRBD1 (5 bases). Deletions cut 6 bases from V and 4 bases from J, with 15 bases between. The CDR3 runs to 13 residues. Germline V gene sequence: CDR1 SQVTM, CDR2 ANQGSEA. CDR3 coding DNA: TGCAGCGTGGACCTTAGGGGCGGAGAGACCCAGTACTTC. Protein: CSVDLRGGETQYF.